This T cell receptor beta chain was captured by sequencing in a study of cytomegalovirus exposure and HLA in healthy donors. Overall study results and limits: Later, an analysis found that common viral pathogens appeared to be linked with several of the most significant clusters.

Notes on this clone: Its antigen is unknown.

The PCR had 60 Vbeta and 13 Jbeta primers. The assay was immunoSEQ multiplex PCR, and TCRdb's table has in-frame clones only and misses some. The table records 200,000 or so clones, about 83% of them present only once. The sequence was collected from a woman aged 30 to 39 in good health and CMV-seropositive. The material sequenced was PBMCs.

CDR3 DNA sequence: TGTGCCCACAGGCACGGACAGGCTAGCACAGATACGCAGTATTTT. This codes for CAHRHGQASTDTQYF. V is TRBV6-5 and J is TRBJ2-3; 7 nucleotides match TRBD1. Germline V CDR1 and CDR2: MNHEY, SVGAGI. This CDR3 has 15 amino acids. After removal of 11 bases from V and 0 bases from J, the junction contained 11 bases not matched to a gene.